These 6 T cell receptor beta chains were sequenced from one sample in a study of T cells in Graves' hyperthyroidism and ophthalmopathy. Amplification targeted TCR beta CDR3 regions from RNA transcripts. TCR CDR3 underwent first-round RT-PCR with the HTBI primer set. TCRdb called the multiplex PCR reads again in MiXCR, with one record for every CDR3 protein. The sample contains hundreds of thousands of distinct CDR3 sequences, about 24% of which appear only once. Input material: blood. The source of these receptors is a woman in her thirties with Graves' ophthalmopathy.

This clonotype was detected ten times or more. The rearrangement joins TRBV27 to TRBJ2-5; the match to TRBD1 covers 10 bases. The CDR3 is made up of 15 amino acids. The trim removed 5 bases at V and 5 bases at J, leaving 8 bases unmatched. Looked up from germline, CDR1 is MNHEY and CDR2 is SMNVEV (reference sequence). The CDR3 DNA follows: TGTGCCAGCAGTCCCGGACAGGGGGTCCAGGAGACCCAGTACTTC. It translates to CASSPGQGVQETQYF.

As to this clonotype: This may arise from a read error, as a much more abundant clone is one base away. The chain is built from TRBV5-8 and TRBJ1-1, with a weak D call TRBD1 (5 bases). From germline, CDR1 is SGHTS and CDR2 YDEGEE. The CDR3 has 14 amino acids. The DNA of the CDR3 is TGTGCCAGCAGCTCGGGGGACGGTACAAATGAAGCTTGCTTT. Its protein product is CASSSGDGTNEACF. Variable domain in full (rest from reference TRBV5-8 and TRBJ1-1): EAGVTQSPTHLIKTRGQQATLRCSPISGHTSVYWYQQALGLGLQFLLWYDEGEERNRGNFPPRFSGRQFPNYSSELNVNALELEDSALYLCASSSGDGTNEACFGQGTRLTVV.

The sample holds many counts of this clonotype. CDR3 coding DNA: TGTGCCAGCAGCCCACGACAGGGTCGAGTGTACGAGCAGTACTTC. Its protein product is CASSPRQGRVYEQYF. The V and J genes are TRBV6-1 and TRBJ2-7; 7 bases line up with TRBD1. Germline-derived CDR1 and CDR2 are MNHNS and SASEGT. This CDR3 spans 15 amino acids. V was clipped by 6 bases and J by 4 bases; unmatched bases: 12.

The V gene is TRBV19, the J gene TRBJ1-5; TRBD1 might be the D (5 bases). Germline CDR1 is LNHDA and CDR2 is SQIVND (reference sequence). The CDR3 length is 17 residues. V dropped 1 base and J dropped 4 bases, with 17 bases sitting between them. CDR3 nucleotide sequence: TGTGCCAGTAGTATAGCCCGGGGGGGGAAAGGAAATCAGCCCCAGCATTTT. Encoded protein: CASSIARGGKGNQPQHF.

This clonotype appeared many times. The V gene is TRBV12-3 or TRBV12-4, the J gene TRBJ2-7; no firm D call. Trimming shortened V by 3 bases and J by 9 bases, and 9 bases separated the two germline ends. The CDR3 totals 11 residues. The CDR3 DNA follows: TGTGCCAGCAGTTTTAAAGGATTGCAGTACTTC. Protein sequence: CASSFKGLQYF.

This clonotype was detected a few times. One end of the junction is discordant with germline, which a read error may explain. The chain joins TRBV6-1 to TRBJ2-7; D is ambiguous. The CDR3 is 11 amino acids. CDR1 and CDR2 from the germline V gene are MNHNS and SASEGT. As DNA, the CDR3 is TGTGCCAGCAGCCTCTACTACGATCAGTACTTC. Translated: CASSLYYDQYF.